The clone carrying this T cell receptor (beta chain) was detected only a few times. The data were taken from a study of post-analysis software for immune sequencing data. Unique molecular identifiers had been added to the TCR beta cDNA libraries. TCRdb reanalysed the PCR reads using MiXCR and keeps one entry per CDR3 protein. The data hold some 690,000 distinct CDR3 sequences, with approximately 60% observed a single time. The sequence was collected from a girl aged 2 to 10 with multiple sclerosis. Material: blood.

The CDR3 nucleotides are TGTGCCAGCAGCCAAGGGACCGAACCCAAACAGTACTTC. Translated: CASSQGTEPKQYF. The J gene is TRBJ2-7, the V gene TRBV3-1, with D uncertain. V lost 1 base to trimming and J lost 10 bases, with 14 bases between them. CDR1 is LGHDT, CDR2 YNNKEL, per germline (reference sequence). The CDR3 sequence is 13 residues long.